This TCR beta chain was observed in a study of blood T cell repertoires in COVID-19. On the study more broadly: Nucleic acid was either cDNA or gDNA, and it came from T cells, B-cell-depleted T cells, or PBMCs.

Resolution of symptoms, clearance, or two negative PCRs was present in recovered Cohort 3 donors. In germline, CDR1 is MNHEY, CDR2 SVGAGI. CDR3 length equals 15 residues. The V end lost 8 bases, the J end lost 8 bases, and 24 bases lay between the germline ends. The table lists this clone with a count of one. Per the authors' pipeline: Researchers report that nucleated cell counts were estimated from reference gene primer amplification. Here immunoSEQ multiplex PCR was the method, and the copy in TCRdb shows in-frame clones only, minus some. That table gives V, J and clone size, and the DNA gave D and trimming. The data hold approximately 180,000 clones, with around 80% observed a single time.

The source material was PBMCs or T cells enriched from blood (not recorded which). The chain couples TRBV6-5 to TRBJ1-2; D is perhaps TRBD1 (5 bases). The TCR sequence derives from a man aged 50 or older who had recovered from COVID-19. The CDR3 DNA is TGTGCCAGCGGACCGACTGGGGACTCCCCCAGAGGCTACACCTTC. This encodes CASGPTGDSPRGYTF.